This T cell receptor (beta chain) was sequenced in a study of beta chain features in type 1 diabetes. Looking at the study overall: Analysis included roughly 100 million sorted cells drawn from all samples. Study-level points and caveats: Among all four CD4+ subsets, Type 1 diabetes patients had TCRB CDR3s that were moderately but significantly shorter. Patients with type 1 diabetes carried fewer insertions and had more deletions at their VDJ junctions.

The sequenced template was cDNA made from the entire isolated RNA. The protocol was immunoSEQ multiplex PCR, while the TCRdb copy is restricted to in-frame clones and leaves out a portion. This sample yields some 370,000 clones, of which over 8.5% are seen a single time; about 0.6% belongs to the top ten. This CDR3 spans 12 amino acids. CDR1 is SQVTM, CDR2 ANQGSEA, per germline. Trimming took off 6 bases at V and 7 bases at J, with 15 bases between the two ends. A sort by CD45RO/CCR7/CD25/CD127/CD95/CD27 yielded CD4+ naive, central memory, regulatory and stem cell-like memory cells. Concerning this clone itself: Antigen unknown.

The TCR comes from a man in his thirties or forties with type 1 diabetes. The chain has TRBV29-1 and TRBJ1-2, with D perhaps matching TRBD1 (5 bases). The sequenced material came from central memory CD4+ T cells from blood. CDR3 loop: CSVRRAISGYTF. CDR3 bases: TGCAGCGTGCGCAGGGCAATCTCTGGCTACACCTTC. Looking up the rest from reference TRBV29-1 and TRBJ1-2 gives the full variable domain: SAVISQKPSRDICQRGTSLTIQCQVDSQVTMMFWYRQQPGQSLTLIATANQGSEATYESGFVIDKFPISRPNLTFSTLTVSNMSPEDSSIYLCSVRRAISGYTFGSGTRLTVV.